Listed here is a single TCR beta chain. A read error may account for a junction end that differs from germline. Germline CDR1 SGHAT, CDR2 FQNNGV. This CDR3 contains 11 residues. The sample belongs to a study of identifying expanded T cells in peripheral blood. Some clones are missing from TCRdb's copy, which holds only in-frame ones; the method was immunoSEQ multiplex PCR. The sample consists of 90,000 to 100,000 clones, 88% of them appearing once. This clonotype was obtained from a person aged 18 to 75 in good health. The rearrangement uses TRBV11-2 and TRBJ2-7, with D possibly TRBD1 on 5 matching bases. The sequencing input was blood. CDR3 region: CASSLGQGYSF. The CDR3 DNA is TGTGCCAGCAGCTTAGGGCAGGGATATTCGTTC.